The 21 T cell receptor beta chains below were found in one sample sequenced in a study of control samples from healthy donors and cancer patients (TCRdb year 2020). Libraries were constructed by the immunoSEQ multiplex PCR assay. The table was pulled from immuneACCESS by TCRdb, which kept in-frame rearrangements only. Such tables lose some clones; where checked, under half of the loss comes from unresolved V genes, and the rest has no known cause. A total of 120,000 or so clones appear in this sample, over 75% of them only once. Jointly, the top ten make up more than 1.5% of the sample. Sequencing used blood. The receptors here all came from a man aged 18 to 30 in good health.

The genes are TRBV5-1 and TRBJ1-2; 9 bases map to TRBD1. The CDR3 totals 16 residues. The germline CDR1 and CDR2 sequences are SGHRS and YFSETQ. V lost 4 bases to trimming and J lost 4 bases; unmatched junction nucleotides: 11. The CDR3 loop reads CASSPPFGTGLYGYTF. CDR3 coding DNA: TGCGCCAGCAGCCCGCCTTTCGGGACAGGGCTCTATGGCTACACCTTC.

The chain uses TRBV9 and TRBJ2-5, with TRBD2 matching 12 bases. The CDR3 has 16 residues. Per the germline V gene, CDR1 is SGDLS and CDR2 is YYNGEE. Trimming cost V 4 bases and J 3 bases; bases outside gene matches: 7. In nucleotides, the CDR3 is TGTGCCAGCAGCCCTCCCGGACTAGCGGGAAAAGAGACCCAGTACTTC. Its protein product is CASSPPGLAGKETQYF. Looking up the rest from reference TRBV9 and TRBJ2-5 gives the full variable domain: DSGVTQTPKHLITATGQRVTLRCSPRSGDLSVYWYQQSLDQGLQFLIQYYNGEERAKGNILERFSAQQFPDLHSELNLSSLELGDSALYFCASSPPGLAGKETQYFGPGTRLLVL.

This chain uses TRBV19 with TRBJ2-6; D is unclear. CDR3 size: 16 residues. Trimming took 5 bases from V and 0 from J, leaving 11 bases between them. Germline CDR1 and CDR2: LNHDA and SQIVND (reference sequence). The CDR3 DNA reads TGTGCCAGTAGTCCGGCGGTAGTCTCTGGGGCCAACGTCCTGACTTTC. Encoded protein: CASSPAVVSGANVLTF.

This clone was picked up a small number of times. V and J are TRBV14 and TRBJ2-7; no definite D call. The CDR3 sequence is 16 residues long. The V gene lost 4 bases and the J gene lost 0 bases, with 16 bases spanning the gap. CDR1 is SGHDN, CDR2 FVKESK, per germline. In DNA form, the CDR3 reads TGTGCCAGCAGCCGCCGTCGCACAGCGCTCTCCTACGAGCAGTACTTC. Translated, it gives CASSRRRTALSYEQYF.

This chain connects TRBV5-1 to TRBJ2-7; D is possibly TRBD2 (5 bases). CDR1 SGHRS and CDR2 YFSETQ come from the germline V gene. This CDR3 region has 12 residues. V was shortened by 5 bases and J by 3 bases, with 9 bases between the two germline ends. The CDR3 nucleotides are TGCGCCAGCAGGAGGGATCTCTACGAGCAGTACTTC. Encoded protein: CASRRDLYEQYF.

The rearrangement joins TRBV6-2 or TRBV6-3 to TRBJ2-3; 7 nucleotides match TRBD2. The germline V gene has CDR1 MNHEY and CDR2 SVGEGT. This CDR3 comprises 14 residues. Unmatched junction bases numbered 6, after V lost 5 bases and J lost 4 bases. CDR3 coding DNA: TGTGCCAGCAGTACCCTGGCGGGAGCAGATACGCAGTATTTT. Amino acid sequence: CASSTLAGADTQYF.

The V and J genes are TRBV24-1 and TRBJ2-3; TRBD2 matches 8 bases. Unmatched junction bases numbered 7, after V lost 10 bases and J lost 2 bases. The CDR3 contains 14 residues. The V gene's germline CDR1 is KGHDR and CDR2 SFDVKD. CDR3 loop: CATYSGKITDTQYF. CDR3 in DNA: TGTGCCACTTATAGCGGGAAGATCACAGATACGCAGTATTTT.

The V gene is TRBV20-1, the J gene TRBJ2-7; 9 bases align to TRBD2. CDR1 is DFQATT and CDR2 is SNEGSKA in the germline V gene (reference sequence). J lost 4 bases, V lost 3 bases, and 4 bases had no gene match. The CDR3 runs to 13 residues. This CDR3 is CSASSGSPYEQYF. In DNA form, the CDR3 reads TGCAGTGCTAGTAGCGGGAGTCCTTACGAGCAGTACTTC.

The rearrangement uses TRBV30 and TRBJ2-5; 16 positions match TRBD2. The CDR3 extends over 16 amino acids. Germline V gene sequence: CDR1 GTSNPN, CDR2 SVGIG (reference sequence). V trimming: 2 bases; J trimming: 4 bases; junction bases outside the gene matches: 4. Here the CDR3 reads CAWSTGTSGRGETQYF. The DNA of the CDR3 is TGTGCCTGGAGTACCGGGACTAGCGGGAGGGGAGAGACCCAGTACTTC. The entire variable domain, with the rest obtained from reference TRBV30 and TRBJ2-5, is as follows: SQTIHQWPATLVQPVGSPLSLECTVEGTSNPNLYWYRQAAGRGLQLLFYSVGIGQISSEVPQNLSASRPQDRQFILSSKKLLLSDSGFYLCAWSTGTSGRGETQYFGPGTRLLVL.

This clone was seen only once. V is TRBV7-2 and J is TRBJ2-7; D unclear. The CDR3 length is 12 residues. The germline V and J ends were trimmed by 0 bases and 4 bases, with 4 bases remaining between them. Germline CDR1 SGHTA, CDR2 FQGNSA. The CDR3 sequence is CASSLAHYEQYF. In DNA, the CDR3 is TGTGCCAGCAGCTTAGCGCATTACGAGCAGTACTTC.

This sequence joins TRBV3-1 (or the pseudogene TRBV3-2) and TRBJ2-5; TRBD1 agrees at 10 bases. Germline trimming cut 4 bases from V and 2 bases from J; bases unmatched to any gene: 16. The CDR3 is 19 amino acids. CDR1 LGHDT and CDR2 YNNKEL come from the germline V gene (reference sequence). CDR3 bases: TGTGCCAGCAGCCCAGACAGGGGGCAAGAGGGAAACCTACAAGAGACCCAGTACTTC. This gives the protein CASSPDRGQEGNLQETQYF.

The V call is TRBV19, the J call TRBJ2-1; D is ambiguous. The CDR3 is 16 residues long. The germline V gene has CDR1 LNHDA and CDR2 SQIVND (reference sequence). Trimming took off 3 bases at V and 2 bases at J, with 14 bases between the two ends. CDR3 sequence (DNA): TGTGCCAGTAGTATTGGCGGAGTCCCCCCCTACAATGAGCAGTTCTTC. Translating gives CASSIGGVPPYNEQFF.

CDR3 bases: TGTGCCAGCCTCTTTCGAACTGAAGCTTTCTTT. This codes for CASLFRTEAFF. J is TRBJ1-1 and V is TRBV12-3 or TRBV12-4; D not resolved. The CDR3 sequence is 11 residues long. The V end was cut by 8 bases, the J end by 5 bases, with 9 bases between.

This clone was counted a few times. The genes are TRBV5-1 and TRBJ1-2, with a weak D call TRBD1 (6 bases). The CDR3 is 16 residues long. V was trimmed by 0 bases and J by 2 bases, leaving 14 bases between them. The germline V gene encodes CDR1 SGHRS and CDR2 YFSETQ. The CDR3 loop reads CASSLAAGAGNYGYTF. The CDR3 DNA sequence: TGCGCCAGCAGCTTGGCGGCAGGGGCTGGGAACTATGGCTACACCTTC.

This chain links TRBV3-1 (or the pseudogene TRBV3-2) with TRBJ2-5, with D uncertain. Per germline, CDR1 LGHDT and CDR2 YNNKEL (reference sequence). CDR3 length: 16 residues. V was shortened by 0 bases and J by 1 base, with 12 bases between the two germline ends. The CDR3 is CASSQEGSRLQETQYF. The CDR3 coding sequence is TGTGCCAGCAGCCAAGAAGGGTCCCGGCTCCAAGAGACCCAGTACTTC.

The CDR3 protein is CASSVAGVLGTSGSSTDTQYF. CDR3 nucleotide sequence: TGTGCCAGCAGCGTAGCTGGGGTATTAGGGACTAGCGGGAGTAGCACAGATACGCAGTATTTT. The chain couples TRBV9 to TRBJ2-3, with TRBD2 matching 14 bases. V was clipped by 0 bases and J by 0 bases; unmatched bases: 12. Germline assignment: CDR1 SGDLS and CDR2 YYNGEE. The CDR3 spans 21 residues.

The rearrangement links TRBV7-9 to TRBJ2-7; D gene unclear. Germline V gene data show CDR1 as SEHNR and CDR2 as FQNEAQ (reference sequence). The CDR3 has 15 residues. The V end lost 2 bases, the J end lost 4 bases, and 15 bases lay between the germline ends. For the CDR3, the DNA is TGTGCCAGCAGCTTAAGGTCTTCCGTTTTATACGAGCAGTACTTC. Its translation: CASSLRSSVLYEQYF. Drawing the rest from reference TRBV7-9 and TRBJ2-7, the complete variable domain is DTGVSQNPRHKITKRGQNVTFRCDPISEHNRLYWYRQTLGQGPEFLTYFQNEAQLEKSRLLSDRFSAERPKGSFSTLEIQRTEQGDSAMYLCASSLRSSVLYEQYFGPGTRLTVT.

The V and J genes are TRBV5-1 and TRBJ2-3, with TRBD2 matching 11 bases. Germline V gives CDR1 SGHRS, CDR2 YFSETQ. This CDR3 spans 13 amino acids. The V gene end was trimmed by 8 bases and the J gene end by 4 bases; junction bases not matched to a gene: 3. Here the CDR3 reads CASGLAGADTQYF. The CDR3 DNA reads as TGCGCCAGTGGACTAGCGGGCGCAGATACGCAGTATTTT. The variable domain in full, with the rest retrieved from reference TRBV5-1 and TRBJ2-3, is KAGVTQTPRYLIKTRGQQVTLSCSPISGHRSVSWYQQTPGQGLQFLFEYFSETQRNKGNFPGRFSGRQFSNSRSEMNVSTLELGDSALYLCASGLAGADTQYFGPGTRLTVL.

The V call is TRBV7-3, the J call TRBJ2-5; 11 bases match TRBD2. V was clipped by 1 base and J by 2 bases; unmatched bases: 18. Germline assignment: CDR1 SGHTA and CDR2 FQGTGA. This CDR3 is built from 21 residues. The CDR3 sequence: CASSLRMTSGNPRIFQETQYF. The CDR3 nucleotides read TGTGCCAGCAGCTTAAGAATGACTAGCGGGAACCCCCGAATATTTCAAGAGACCCAGTACTTC.

The chain couples TRBV13 to TRBJ2-3; D is uncertain. V lost 2 bases to trimming and J lost 3 bases, with 18 bases between them. This CDR3 comprises 17 residues. From germline, CDR1 is PRHDT and CDR2 FYEKMQ (reference sequence). For the CDR3, the DNA is TGTGCCAGCAGCTTATTTCTCGGCCCTGGGTCTACAGATACGCAGTATTTT. Its translation: CASSLFLGPGSTDTQYF. The full variable domain, rest sourced from reference TRBV13 and TRBJ2-3, is AAGVIQSPRHLIKEKRETATLKCYPIPRHDTVYWYQQGPGQDPQFLISFYEKMQSDKGSIPDRFSAQQFSDYHSELNMSSLELGDSALYFCASSLFLGPGSTDTQYFGPGTRLTVL.

The rearrangement uses TRBV28 and TRBJ2-2; the D gene is possibly TRBD2 (5 bases). Trimming removed 4 bases at V and 3 bases at J, with 15 bases between. The CDR3 has 16 amino acids. The germline V gene encodes CDR1 MDHEN and CDR2 SYDVKM. DNA of the CDR3: TGTGCCAGCAGTTCCACGAGGACCGGGGACACCGGGGAGCTGTTTTTT. It codes for CASSSTRTGDTGELFF.